This TCR beta chain was sequenced during a study of PD-L1 blockade in urothelial cancer. On the study more broadly: Males with bladder-origin urothelial cancer constituted about 85% of the 29 patients. Once treatment had started, blood was analyzed at 3 weeks (second dose) and again at 6 weeks.

Repertoires were generated with immunoSEQ multiplex PCR, while TCRdb's copy carries only in-frame clones and drops some. The sample includes 20,000 to 25,000 clones, around nine tenths of them seen just once. This CDR3 spans 14 amino acids. Trimming pared 6 bases from V and 5 bases from J, leaving 19 bases between. Germline values: CDR1 SQVTM, CDR2 ANQGSEA. This sequence was found in a man in his forties or fifties with urothelial cancer. The chain uses TRBV29-1 and TRBJ1-1; tentatively, D is TRBD1 (5 bases). The sequences come from PBMCs, collected around atezolizumab (anti-PD-L1) treatment. CDR3 in DNA: TGCAGCGTCCCAAGAGGAGGGGTCTGGACTGAAGCTTTCTTT. Amino acids: CSVPRGGVWTEAFF.